The T cell receptor (beta chain) described here comes from a study of T cells after yellow fever vaccination. A 5'RACE template-switching step, the method used to make TCR cDNA, added a universal primer site and UMIs. MiXCR, applied by TCRdb to the 5' RACE reads, yields one record per CDR3 protein. There are about 370,000 distinct CDR3 sequences in the sample; approximately 10% occur only once, and roughly a sixth lies in the top ten. Germline assignment: CDR1 MNHEY and CDR2 SMNVEV (reference sequence). This CDR3 is built from 14 residues. V lost 6 bases, J lost 4 bases, and 5 bases stayed unmatched.

This TCR was recovered from a man aged 18 to 30 who received the YFV17D yellow fever vaccine. Sample: PBMCs, taken on the day of the first yellow fever vaccination. This chain joins TRBV27 and TRBJ1-5, with TRBD1 identical over 8 bases. CDR3 coding DNA: TGTGCCAGCAGAAAAGGACAGGGTAATCAGCCCCAGCATTTT. It specifies CASRKGQGNQPQHF.